A selection of T cell receptor beta chains follows, all from one sample in a study of T-cell reconstitution after alpha-beta-depleted transplantation in children. TCRdb called the PCR reads again in MiXCR, with one record for every CDR3 protein. The table has about 610,000 distinct CDR3 sequences, roughly a tenth seen once. Here the sequenced sample was PBMCs from the stem cell graft donor, taken from the stem cell graft. Receptor source: a human donor who donated a stem cell graft to a child with acute myeloid leukemia. Each CDR3 is given with its conserved first and last residue. Fields, in order: V gene, J gene, CDR3 protein.

v_call: TRBV29-1
j_call: TRBJ2-5
cdr3_aa: CSVSDRGIQETQYF

v_call: TRBV7-3
j_call: TRBJ2-5
cdr3_aa: CASSLKLAGGAETQYF

v_call: TRBV27
j_call: TRBJ2-7
cdr3_aa: CASSYRGSYEQYF

v_call: TRBV20-1
j_call: TRBJ1-1
cdr3_aa: CSPTHRDRGRMNTEAFF

v_call: TRBV12-3/TRBV12-4
j_call: TRBJ1-4
cdr3_aa: CASTTTGVNEKLFF

v_call: TRBV29-1
j_call: TRBJ2-1
cdr3_aa: CSVERESYNEQFF

v_call: TRBV29-1
j_call: TRBJ2-5
cdr3_aa: CSVAKEGRGTQYF

v_call: TRBV14
j_call: TRBJ2-7
cdr3_aa: CASSQGASGIYEQYF

v_call: TRBV20-1
j_call: TRBJ2-2
cdr3_aa: CSARGRLLDGELFF

v_call: TRBV19
j_call: TRBJ2-4
cdr3_aa: CASEIRQGQNIQYF

v_call: TRBV12-3/TRBV12-4
j_call: TRBJ2-7
cdr3_aa: CASSLNPTGTGWHEQYF

v_call: TRBV28
j_call: TRBJ2-3
cdr3_aa: CASSSAGAGDTQYF

v_call: TRBV4-3
j_call: TRBJ2-7
cdr3_aa: CASSPYGTGGYEQYF

v_call: TRBV7-3
j_call: TRBJ2-2
cdr3_aa: CASSPDSGTSGNTGELFF

v_call: TRBV28
j_call: TRBJ1-5
cdr3_aa: CASSSPGLNQPQHF

v_call: TRBV5-1
j_call: TRBJ2-1
cdr3_aa: CASSLVSSGYNEQFF

v_call: TRBV15
j_call: TRBJ2-4
cdr3_aa: CATSRDRGAKNIQYF

v_call: TRBV20-1
j_call: TRBJ2-3
cdr3_aa: CSARDITDTQYF

v_call: TRBV6-2/TRBV6-3
j_call: TRBJ1-1
cdr3_aa: CASSSGQTMNTEAFF

v_call: TRBV3-1
j_call: TRBJ2-7
cdr3_aa: CASSQEAGSAEQYF

v_call: TRBV20-1
j_call: TRBJ2-2
cdr3_aa: CSARVGAGRRLVNTGELFF

v_call: TRBV7-3
j_call: TRBJ2-3
cdr3_aa: CASSLYGAGVADTQYF

v_call: TRBV27
j_call: TRBJ2-7
cdr3_aa: CASSATPLAGEAEQYF

v_call: TRBV3-1
j_call: TRBJ1-1
cdr3_aa: CASSPREAGTEAFF

v_call: TRBV27
j_call: TRBJ2-5
cdr3_aa: CASGSSFALETQYF

v_call: TRBV7-2
j_call: TRBJ2-1
cdr3_aa: CASSFGTSGRPPYNEQFF

v_call: TRBV7-2
j_call: TRBJ2-3
cdr3_aa: CASTSPRGARTDTQYF

v_call: TRBV24-1
j_call: TRBJ1-1
cdr3_aa: CATSDAGTGGTEAFF

v_call: TRBV9
j_call: TRBJ2-3
cdr3_aa: CASSVGRGVYTDTQYF

v_call: TRBV7-3
j_call: TRBJ2-1
cdr3_aa: CASSLKPLSSGYSYNEQFF

v_call: TRBV10-3
j_call: TRBJ2-4
cdr3_aa: CAISEYEAGIQYF

v_call: TRBV6-5
j_call: TRBJ1-3
cdr3_aa: CASTSTGNTIYF

v_call: TRBV6-5
j_call: TRBJ1-2
cdr3_aa: CASSYMEWGQGAGYGYTF

v_call: TRBV12-3/TRBV12-4
j_call: TRBJ2-5
cdr3_aa: CASTPGGVQETQYF

v_call: TRBV20-1
j_call: TRBJ2-7
cdr3_aa: CSARGTGNLYEQYF